Listed here are 20 T cell receptor beta chains from one sample, sequenced in a study of beta chain features in type 1 diabetes. Study results and caveats: Shorter TCRB CDR3s, moderately but significantly so, marked every one of the four CD4+ subsets in Type 1 diabetes patients.

These receptors' targets are unknown. The whole isolated RNA underwent reverse transcription, so sequencing captured expressed TCRB transcripts. The data were produced by immunoSEQ multiplex PCR, yet TCRdb's version contains in-frame clones alone and is incomplete. This sample has 250,000 to 300,000 clones, with approximately 14% found just once. Sequencing input: naive CD4+ T cells from blood. The receptors originated from a man aged 25-45 years with type 1 diabetes.

Only a few counts were recorded for this clone. The rearrangement uses TRBV10-3 and TRBJ1-4; possible D gene TRBD1, 6 bases. Deletions cut 3 bases from V and 2 bases from J, with 22 bases between. The CDR3 is made up of 19 amino acids. The V gene's germline CDR1 is ENHRY and CDR2 SYGVKD. CDR3 nucleotide sequence: TGTGCCATCAGTGAAATCCCGACAGGAACTGGACGGACTAATGAAAAACTGTTTTTT. Its protein product is CAISEIPTGTGRTNEKLFF.

The V and J genes are TRBV11-2 and TRBJ2-2; TRBD2 aligns across 9 bases. V dropped 5 bases and J dropped 7; count of bases not matched to a gene: 8. The CDR3 totals 15 residues. Germline CDR1 is SGHAT and CDR2 is FQNNGV. The DNA for the CDR3 is TGTGCCAGCAGCACCTTTCAGCGGGAGGTCGGGGAGCTGTTTTTT. Protein sequence: CASSTFQREVGELFF.

This clone was seen more than once but under ten times. The J gene is TRBJ1-2, the V gene TRBV4-3; unclear D gene. The length of the CDR3 is 15 residues. From germline, CDR1 is LGHNA and CDR2 YSLEER. V lost 3 bases and J lost 7, with 18 bases in between. The CDR3 here is CASSQLTGSMRGYTF. DNA of the CDR3: TGCGCCAGCAGCCAGCTTACCGGGAGTATGCGTGGCTACACCTTC.

This clone was picked up a small number of times. The chain employs TRBV5-1 and TRBJ2-3, with D perhaps matching TRBD2 (6 bases). CDR3 length equals 15 residues. Trimming shortened V by 1 base and J by 7 bases, and 16 bases separated the two germline ends. Germline CDR1 is SGHRS and CDR2 is YFSETQ. CDR3 region: CASSLREDSPHTQYF. Written as DNA, the CDR3 is TGCGCCAGCAGCTTGAGGGAGGACTCCCCACATACGCAGTATTTT.

The sample holds a few counts of this clone. This chain joins TRBV5-6 and TRBJ2-7; 9 nucleotides match TRBD2. This CDR3 region has 16 residues. From germline, CDR1 is SGHDT and CDR2 YYEEEE. V was pared by 1 base and J by 3 bases, with 8 bases of the junction left unmatched. CDR3 coding DNA: TGTGCCAGCAGCTTGATGGCTAGCGGGACTATCTACGAGCAGTACTTC. Its protein product is CASSLMASGTIYEQYF.

The chain is built from TRBV27 and TRBJ1-1, with D possibly being TRBD1 (5 bases). Germline assignment: CDR1 MNHEY and CDR2 SMNVEV (reference sequence). CDR3 length: 14 residues. With 0 bases removed from V and 5 bases from J, the gap between germline ends came to 10 bases. The CDR3 DNA follows: TGTGCCAGCAGTTTATCGCAGGGTAGGACTGAAGCTTTCTTT. This encodes CASSLSQGRTEAFF.

This clone was counted a single time. This chain links TRBV9 with TRBJ1-2; D not resolved. The germline V gene has CDR1 SGDLS and CDR2 YYNGEE. This CDR3 is built from 17 residues. The V end was cut by 0 bases, the J end by 4 bases, with 19 bases between. CDR3 sequence (DNA): TGTGCCAGCAGCGTAGCTCTAGACGCCGCAAATTTCTATGGCTACACCTTC. Amino acids: CASSVALDAANFYGYTF.

This chain joins TRBV19 and TRBJ2-7; D remains unclear. This CDR3 contains 11 residues. Trimming pared 10 bases from V and 2 bases from J, leaving 9 bases between. CDR1 and CDR2 from the germline V gene are LNHDA and SQIVND (reference sequence). The CDR3 region has the DNA TGTGCCACCCAGATGGCCTACGAGCAGTACTTC. Translation: CATQMAYEQYF.

This chain uses TRBV4-3 with TRBJ2-3; the match to TRBD2 covers 7 bases. J lost 6 bases, V lost 0 bases, and 9 bases had no gene match. This CDR3 comprises 16 residues. CDR1 and CDR2 (germline): LGHNA, YSLEER. This CDR3 is CASSQDGLAVRDTQYF. CDR3 bases: TGCGCCAGCAGCCAAGATGGCCTAGCGGTCCGGGATACGCAGTATTTT.

The chain has TRBV30 and TRBJ1-1; 9 nucleotides align to TRBD1. V lost 1 base and J lost 8; bases outside the gene matches: 8. Germline CDR1 GTSNPN, CDR2 SVGIG (reference sequence). The CDR3 length is 14 residues. Here the CDR3 reads CAWSGGTGGREAFF. In DNA, the CDR3 is TGTGCCTGGAGTGGGGGAACAGGGGGCCGCGAAGCTTTCTTT.

The chain joins TRBV30 to TRBJ2-7; 7 bases fit TRBD2. The junction had 5 bases not matched to a gene; V was cut back by 2 bases and J by 4 bases. The CDR3 is made up of 13 amino acids. Germline CDR1 is GTSNPN and CDR2 is SVGIG (reference sequence). The CDR3 bases are TGTGCCTGGAGTCCAGCGGGGAAGTACGAGCAGTACTTC. Its translation: CAWSPAGKYEQYF.

This chain connects TRBV2 to TRBJ1-4, with 8 bases aligning to TRBD1. The CDR3 is 15 residues long. Germline values: CDR1 SNHLY, CDR2 FYNNEI. Trimming cost V 3 bases and J 8 bases; bases outside gene matches: 8. CDR3 residues: CASSDRGTGREKLFF. DNA of the CDR3: TGTGCCAGCAGTGACAGAGGGACAGGAAGGGAAAAACTGTTTTTT.

The V and J genes are TRBV28 and TRBJ2-3; 10 nucleotides match TRBD1. From germline, CDR1 is MDHEN and CDR2 SYDVKM. The CDR3 runs to 15 residues. V trimming: 6 bases; J trimming: 5 bases; junction bases outside the gene matches: 8. The CDR3 here is CASSQNGQGVDTQYF. DNA of the CDR3: TGTGCCAGCAGCCAAAACGGACAGGGGGTAGATACGCAGTATTTT.

V and J are TRBV19 and TRBJ1-5, with a possible D match to TRBD1 (5 bases). CDR3 length equals 13 residues. Germline V gives CDR1 LNHDA, CDR2 SQIVND (reference sequence). V was trimmed by 5 bases and J by 7 bases, leaving 12 bases between them. CDR3 DNA sequence: TGTGCCAGTAGTCTGGGAGGGGAACAGCCCCAGCATTTT. Its translation: CASSLGGEQPQHF.

This clone was counted a few times. The CDR3 nucleotides read TGTGCCTGGACCGGGACAGGAGGGGCTGAAGCTTTCTTT. This translates into CAWTGTGGAEAFF. The chain is built from TRBV30 and TRBJ1-1; 8 nucleotides line up with TRBD1. Trimming at V came to 4 bases and at J to 6 bases, leaving 7 bases not matched to a gene. There are 13 residues in the CDR3. CDR1 and CDR2 (germline): GTSNPN, SVGIG (reference sequence).

This CDR3 is CAAARTGNYEQYF. CDR3 in DNA: TGTGCCGCCGCCCGGACAGGGAACTACGAGCAGTACTTC. V and J are TRBV7-9 and TRBJ2-7, with 8 bases aligning to TRBD1. Germline lookup yields CDR1 SEHNR and CDR2 FQNEAQ (reference sequence). V shed 11 bases, J shed 3 bases, and the junction held 9 bases outside the gene matches. The CDR3 has 13 amino acids.

The CDR3 region is CASSRSRANTEAFF. CDR3 bases: TGTGCCAGCTCTCGGAGCAGGGCGAACACTGAAGCTTTCTTT. The rearrangement joins TRBV18 to TRBJ1-1, with D tentatively TRBD1 (5 bases). V lost 6 bases and J lost 1, with 12 bases in between. The CDR3 covers 14 residues. Germline values: CDR1 KGHSH, CDR2 LQKENI.

Here the CDR3 DNA reads TGTGCCACCAGCGCTCACAAACAAGAGACCCAGTACTTC. Translation gives CATSAHKQETQYF. V is TRBV15 and J is TRBJ2-5; no clear D gene. The V gene's germline CDR1 is LNHNV and CDR2 YYDKDF (reference sequence). This CDR3 is built from 13 residues. The V end was cut by 5 bases, the J end by 2 bases, with 9 bases between.

The table lists this clone with a few counts. Germline is not matched at one junction end, which may reflect a read error. The chain recombines TRBV7-7 with TRBJ2-1; 8 nucleotides agree with TRBD1. CDR3 length: 13 amino acids. CDR1 and CDR2 (germline): SSHAT, FNYEAQ (reference sequence). This chain's CDR3 is CASSLGQEAEQFF. For the CDR3, the DNA is TGTGCTAGCAGCCTGGGACAGGAGGCTGAGCAGTTCTTC.

This clone was recorded a few times. The CDR3 spells CASSSYSNQPQHF. In nucleotides, the CDR3 is TGTGCCAGCAGCTCTTATAGCAATCAGCCCCAGCATTTT. V is TRBV11-2 and J is TRBJ1-5, with D hard to call. The V end lost 4 bases, the J end lost 0 bases, and 4 bases lay between the germline ends. The CDR3 covers 13 residues. From germline, CDR1 is SGHAT and CDR2 FQNNGV.